A single sample is the source of the 28 T cell receptor beta chains below, sequenced in a study of cytomegalovirus exposure and HLA in healthy donors. Amplification used 60 Vbeta primers and 13 Jbeta primers. Libraries were prepared by immunoSEQ multiplex PCR; TCRdb keeps only in-frame clonotypes and omits some of them. Counted here are 100,000 to 150,000 clones, approximately 74% occurring once; the ten biggest clones make up roughly 7%. Sequencing was carried out using PBMCs. All receptors come from a male donor in good health and CMV-seronegative.

V is TRBV28 and J is TRBJ1-5, with TRBD1 matching over 10 bases. There are 17 residues in the CDR3. The V and J ends lost 5 bases and 6 bases, in that order; junction bases with no gene match: 13. CDR1 is MDHEN, CDR2 SYDVKM, per germline. The CDR3 DNA is TGTGCCAGCAGTCACGGAATCTCGACAGGGGGCAGTCAGCCCCAGCATTTT. Translation gives CASSHGISTGGSQPQHF.

The V gene is TRBV28, the J gene TRBJ1-4; 7 bases are a match to TRBD1. Germline trimming cut 8 bases from V and 4 bases from J; bases unmatched to any gene: 4. CDR1 is MDHEN and CDR2 is SYDVKM in the germline V gene. The CDR3 consists of 13 residues. The CDR3 sequence: CASGGTVNEKLFF. The CDR3 coding sequence is TGTGCCAGCGGGGGGACAGTTAATGAAAAACTGTTTTTT.

The count of this clone is one. The genes are TRBV30 and TRBJ1-3; D unclear. The CDR3 length is 14 residues. CDR1 and CDR2 (germline): GTSNPN, SVGIG (reference sequence). Trimming stripped 5 bases from V and 1 base from J, with 12 bases between. The CDR3, as DNA: TGTGCCTGGGCCGCCACATTTTCTGGAAACACCATATATTTT. This translates into CAWAATFSGNTIYF.

This chain joins TRBV5-1 and TRBJ1-2, with a tentative D call TRBD1 (6 bases). The V end was cut by 0 bases, the J end by 3 bases, with 15 bases between. This CDR3 has 16 residues. CDR1 and CDR2 from the germline V gene are SGHRS and YFSETQ. CDR3 loop: CASSLGDRQGHYGYTF. CDR3 nucleotides: TGCGCCAGCAGCTTGGGTGACCGGCAGGGGCACTATGGCTACACCTTC.

The V gene is TRBV14, the J gene TRBJ1-1, with 12 bases lining up with TRBD1. The V gene end was trimmed by 8 bases and the J gene end by 1 base; junction bases not matched to a gene: 11. The CDR3 spans 17 residues. The germline gives CDR1 SGHDN, CDR2 FVKESK. The CDR3 bases are TGTGCCAGCCTAAGGGGGGACAGGGGGCTCTGGAACACTGAAGCTTTCTTT. As protein: CASLRGDRGLWNTEAFF.

This clone has just one count. This chain joins TRBV6-6 and TRBJ1-4; D possibly corresponds to TRBD1 (6 bases). The V gene's germline CDR1 is MNHNY and CDR2 SVGAGI (reference sequence). The germline V and J ends were trimmed by 2 bases and 9 bases, with 16 bases remaining between them. The CDR3 totals 15 residues. CDR3 loop: CASSYVGALGKKLFF. The CDR3 DNA follows: TGTGCCAGCAGTTACGTGGGGGCGTTGGGAAAAAAACTGTTTTTT.

The chain joins TRBV6-6 to TRBJ2-7; TRBD1 matches at 9 bases. Losses at the gene ends were 6 bases for V and 1 base for J; bases not matched to a gene: 4. Germline lookup yields CDR1 MNHNY and CDR2 SVGAGI (reference sequence). CDR3 length: 14 amino acids. CDR3 protein: CASRIGTGSYEQYF. Written as DNA, the CDR3 is TGTGCCAGCAGGATAGGGACAGGGTCCTACGAGCAGTACTTC.

The chain combines TRBV5-1 with TRBJ2-7, with TRBD1 matching 9 bases. Germline V gene lookup returns CDR1 SGHRS and CDR2 YFSETQ. The CDR3 covers 16 residues. The trim removed 4 bases at V and 4 bases at J, leaving 12 bases unmatched. CDR3 protein: CASSKRTGTGSYEQYF. The CDR3 DNA reads as TGCGCCAGCAGCAAGAGGACCGGGACAGGGTCGTACGAGCAGTACTTC.

The chain combines TRBV12-5 with TRBJ1-3; 8 bases are shared with TRBD1. V gave up 1 base and J gave up 3 bases; unmatched junction bases: 5. Germline V lookup: CDR1 LGHNT, CDR2 FRNRAP. This CDR3 region has 16 residues. The CDR3 loop is CASGLGQGLGGNTIYF. The CDR3 DNA is TGTGCTAGTGGTTTGGGACAGGGGTTAGGTGGAAACACCATATATTTT.

This chain links TRBV4-1 with TRBJ2-7; no definite D call. This CDR3 has 14 amino acids. V dropped 0 bases and J dropped 0 bases, with 6 bases sitting between them. Germline-derived CDR1 and CDR2 are MGHRA and YSYEKL. CDR3 sequence (DNA): TGCGCCAGCAGCCAAGAGGGCAGCTCCTACGAGCAGTACTTC. This encodes CASSQEGSSYEQYF.

The rearrangement joins TRBV2 to TRBJ2-7, with 10 bases aligning to TRBD1. This CDR3 contains 15 residues. CDR1 SNHLY and CDR2 FYNNEI come from the germline V gene. V dropped 6 bases and J dropped 2; count of bases not matched to a gene: 7. The CDR3 nucleotides are TGTGCCAGCAGCCGCGACAGGGGGCCAACCTACGAGCAGTACTTC. This codes for CASSRDRGPTYEQYF.

The V call is TRBV28, the J call TRBJ2-7; 11 bases are a match to TRBD1. V lost 7 bases to trimming and J lost 2 bases; unmatched junction nucleotides: 7. Germline V gene data show CDR1 as MDHEN and CDR2 as SYDVKM. The length of the CDR3 is 15 residues. CDR3 region: CASKGWGQGAYEQYF. Here the CDR3 DNA reads TGTGCCAGCAAAGGGTGGGGACAGGGGGCCTACGAGCAGTACTTC.

CDR3 sequence reads: CASSLAHRGLSTDTQYF. The CDR3 DNA reads TGTGCCAGCAGCTTAGCCCACAGGGGGCTTAGCACAGATACGCAGTATTTT. The chain is built from TRBV13 and TRBJ2-3, with 9 nucleotides matching TRBD1. The CDR3 has 17 amino acids. Trimming removed 1 base from V and 0 bases from J; junction bases left unmatched: 5. CDR1 is PRHDT and CDR2 is FYEKMQ in the germline V gene (reference sequence).

In the case of this clone: Distinct nucleotide sequences in the sample also encode this CDR3. The chain uses TRBV7-6 and TRBJ2-3, with D uncertain. The CDR3 is 16 residues long. The V end was cut by 1 base, the J end by 1 base, with 12 bases between. The germline CDR1 and CDR2 sequences are SGHVS and FNYEAQ. For the CDR3, the DNA is TGTGCCAGCAGCTTAGGGGCACAGACACGCACAGATACGCAGTATTTT. This gives the protein CASSLGAQTRTDTQYF.

This chain uses TRBV5-6 with TRBJ2-2, with D possibly matching TRBD2 (7 bases). Looked up from germline, CDR1 is SGHDT and CDR2 is YYEEEE. CDR3 size: 17 residues. Trimming left V 4 bases short and J 2 bases short, with 18 bases between. The DNA for the CDR3 is TGTGCCAGCAGCCCCCTGGGGGGGCTTAGCAACACCGGGGAGCTGTTTTTT. Protein sequence: CASSPLGGLSNTGELFF.

The CDR3 reads CASSQLLPGQGISYEQYF. CDR3 bases: TGCGCCAGCAGCCAACTCCTACCGGGACAGGGGATCTCCTACGAGCAGTACTTC. The chain combines TRBV4-1 with TRBJ2-7, with 10 bases aligning to TRBD1. Germline loops: CDR1 MGHRA, CDR2 YSYEKL. Germline trimming cut 2 bases from V and 0 bases from J; bases unmatched to any gene: 10. This CDR3 has 18 residues.

V is TRBV23-1 and J is TRBJ1-5; D is undetermined. TRBV23-1 is given ORF status, its function remaining uncertain. The CDR3 covers 19 residues. V dropped 0 bases and J dropped 1 base, with 19 bases sitting between them. The CDR3 nucleotides read TGCGCCAGCAGTCAATCGTTGGAAGTGGGAGTGTGGAGCAATCAGCCCCAGCATTTT. Protein sequence: CASSQSLEVGVWSNQPQHF.

The chain has TRBV23-1 and TRBJ1-2; D gene unclear. TRBV23-1 is classed as an ORF, of uncertain function. V lost 0 bases and J 4 bases, leaving 21 bases between the germline ends. This CDR3 has 18 residues. CDR3 in amino acids: CASSQSAFVYLEPYGYTF. CDR3 sequence (DNA): TGCGCCAGCAGTCAATCAGCATTCGTGTACCTTGAACCCTATGGCTACACCTTC.

V gene TRBV4-3 combines with J gene TRBJ2-7; maybe TRBD1 (6 bases). V gave up 1 base and J gave up 2 bases, with 9 bases separating them. CDR1 is LGHNA and CDR2 is YSLEER in the germline V gene. The CDR3 covers 14 residues. The CDR3 reads CASSQGGGAYEQYF. CDR3 bases: TGCGCCAGCAGCCAAGGAGGGGGTGCCTACGAGCAGTACTTC.

V and J are TRBV27 and TRBJ1-2, with D hard to call. From germline, CDR1 is MNHEY and CDR2 SMNVEV (reference sequence). Trimming left V 9 bases short and J 2 bases short, with 4 bases between. This CDR3 is built from 10 residues. CDR3 residues: CASLNYGYTF. The CDR3 DNA follows: TGTGCCAGTCTGAACTATGGCTACACCTTC.

Notes on this clone: One junction end disagrees with the germline gene, perhaps due to a read error. V usage is TRBV6-4 and J usage is TRBJ1-3, with TRBD1 matching over 7 bases. Germline V gene data show CDR1 as MRHNA and CDR2 as SNTAGT. The CDR3 contains 15 residues. The CDR3 sequence: CASSQTGTSGNTIYF. The CDR3 bases are TGTGCCAGCAGTCAGACAGGGACGTCTGGGAACACCATATATTTT.

This clone was recorded a few times. J is TRBJ2-7 and V is TRBV9, with 7 bases aligning to TRBD1. CDR1 is SGDLS, CDR2 YYNGEE, per germline. Unmatched junction bases numbered 5, after V lost 3 bases and J lost 2 bases. CDR3 length equals 14 residues. The CDR3 loop reads CASSEDRVPYEQYF. The CDR3 DNA follows: TGTGCCAGCAGCGAAGACAGGGTCCCCTACGAGCAGTACTTC.

This chain joins TRBV6-6 and TRBJ1-1; D not resolved. This CDR3 contains 14 residues. V lost 6 bases and J 1 base, leaving 12 bases between the germline ends. Germline CDR1 reads MNHNY; CDR2 reads SVGAGI (reference sequence). Here the CDR3 reads CASRPGLGNTEAFF. Here the CDR3 DNA reads TGTGCCAGCAGGCCCGGTCTCGGGAACACTGAAGCTTTCTTT.

The chain is built from TRBV7-3 and TRBJ2-1; D not certain. This CDR3 has 16 residues. The V end was cut by 6 bases, the J end by 0 bases, with 15 bases between. CDR1 and CDR2 (germline): SGHTA, FQGTGA. CDR3 in DNA: TGTGCCAGCAGTCCGTCCGGAGTAGCCTCCTACAATGAGCAGTTCTTC. Translated: CASSPSGVASYNEQFF. Variable domain in full (rest from reference TRBV7-3 and TRBJ2-1): GAGVSQTPSNKVTEKGKYVELRCDPISGHTALYWYRQSLGQGPEFLIYFQGTGAADDSGLPNDRFFAVRPEGSVSTLKIQRTERGDSAVYLCASSPSGVASYNEQFFGPGTRLTVL.

The rearrangement uses TRBV27 and TRBJ2-7, with D possibly being TRBD1 (6 bases). Germline V CDR1 and CDR2: MNHEY, SMNVEV (reference sequence). The CDR3 is 13 residues long. V lost 6 bases, J lost 12 bases, and 21 bases lay in between. CDR3 DNA sequence: TGTGCCAGCAGCCTGACCGAGACAGGATCTACGTACTTC. It yields the protein CASSLTETGSTYF.

V is TRBV15 and J is TRBJ2-7; D is undetermined. The V and J ends lost 0 bases and 3 bases respectively, with 6 bases between them. The CDR3 is 13 amino acids. The germline CDR1 and CDR2 sequences are LNHNV and YYDKDF (reference sequence). CDR3 in DNA: TGTGCCACCAGCAGAGATCTCCTCTACGAGCAGTACTTC. Residues: CATSRDLLYEQYF.

This chain links TRBV11-2 with TRBJ1-3; 7 nucleotides align to TRBD1. In germline, CDR1 is SGHAT, CDR2 FQNNGV. The CDR3 extends over 19 amino acids. The V and J ends lost 3 bases and 1 base, in that order; junction bases with no gene match: 15. DNA of the CDR3: TGTGCCAGCAGCTTTCTTCAAACGACAGGGATGACTTCTGGAAACACCATATATTTT. It yields the protein CASSFLQTTGMTSGNTIYF.

J is TRBJ2-1 and V is TRBV27; 7 nucleotides align to TRBD2. This CDR3 has 16 residues. Trimming cost V 0 bases and J 2 bases; bases outside gene matches: 4. CDR1 and CDR2 from the germline V gene are MNHEY and SMNVEV (reference sequence). The chain's CDR3 is CASSLSPAGPYNEQFF. CDR3 in DNA: TGTGCCAGCAGTTTATCGCCAGCGGGACCCTACAATGAGCAGTTCTTC.